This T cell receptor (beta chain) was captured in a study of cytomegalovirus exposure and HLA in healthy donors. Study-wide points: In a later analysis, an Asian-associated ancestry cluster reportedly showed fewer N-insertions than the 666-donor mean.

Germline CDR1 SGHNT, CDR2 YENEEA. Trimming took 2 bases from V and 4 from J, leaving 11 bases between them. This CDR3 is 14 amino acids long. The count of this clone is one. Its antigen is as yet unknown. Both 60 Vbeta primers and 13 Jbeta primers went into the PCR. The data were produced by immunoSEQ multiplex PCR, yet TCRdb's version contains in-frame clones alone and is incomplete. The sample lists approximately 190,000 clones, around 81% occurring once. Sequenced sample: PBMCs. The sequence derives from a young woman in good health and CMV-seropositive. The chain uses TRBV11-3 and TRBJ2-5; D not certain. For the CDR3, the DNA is TGTGCCAGCAGCTTATCCACGGTTCGAGAGACCCAGTACTTC. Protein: CASSLSTVRETQYF.